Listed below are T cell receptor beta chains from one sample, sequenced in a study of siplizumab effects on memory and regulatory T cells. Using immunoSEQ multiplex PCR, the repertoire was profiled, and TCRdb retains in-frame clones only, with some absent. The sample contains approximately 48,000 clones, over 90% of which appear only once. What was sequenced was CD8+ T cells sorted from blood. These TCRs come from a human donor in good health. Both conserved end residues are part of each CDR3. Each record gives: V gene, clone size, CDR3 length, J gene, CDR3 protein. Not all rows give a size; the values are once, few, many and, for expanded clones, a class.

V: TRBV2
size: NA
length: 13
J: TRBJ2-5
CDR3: CASDDRGLETQYF

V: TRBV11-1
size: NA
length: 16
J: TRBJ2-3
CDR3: CASSFSTGPYSDTQYF

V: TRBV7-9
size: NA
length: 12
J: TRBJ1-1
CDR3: CASSLELTEAFF

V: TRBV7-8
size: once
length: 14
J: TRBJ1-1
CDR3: CASSLGVGTTEAFF

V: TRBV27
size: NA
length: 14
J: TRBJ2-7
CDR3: CASTRSGSGYEQYF

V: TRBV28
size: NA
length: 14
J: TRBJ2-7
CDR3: CASSLWDGQYEQYF

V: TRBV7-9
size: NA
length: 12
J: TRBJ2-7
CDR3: CASSQDAYEQYF

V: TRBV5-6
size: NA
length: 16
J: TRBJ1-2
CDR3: CASSLSPQATDYGYTF

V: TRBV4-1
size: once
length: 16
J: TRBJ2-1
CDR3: CASSQVEFRSDNEQFF

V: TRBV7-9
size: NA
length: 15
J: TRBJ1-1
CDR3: CASSPHSDMNTEAFF

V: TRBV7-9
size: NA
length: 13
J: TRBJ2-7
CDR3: CASSSGRNYEQYF

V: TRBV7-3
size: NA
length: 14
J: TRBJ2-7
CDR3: CASSLSPGGYEQYF

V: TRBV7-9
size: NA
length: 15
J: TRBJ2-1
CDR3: CASSLTSGIFNEQFF

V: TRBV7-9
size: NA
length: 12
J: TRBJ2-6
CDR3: CASSLEANVLTF

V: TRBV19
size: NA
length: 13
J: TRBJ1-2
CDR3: CASSGGAPAGYTF

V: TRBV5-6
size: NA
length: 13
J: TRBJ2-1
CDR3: CATKLATDNEQFF

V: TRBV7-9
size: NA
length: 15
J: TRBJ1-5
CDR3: CASSPLGDSNQPQHF

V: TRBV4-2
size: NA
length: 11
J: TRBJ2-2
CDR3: CASSQAGELFF

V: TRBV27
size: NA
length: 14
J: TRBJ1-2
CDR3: CASSLSNLGYGYTF

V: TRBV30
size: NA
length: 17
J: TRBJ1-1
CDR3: CAWSVVVGQGWGTEAFF

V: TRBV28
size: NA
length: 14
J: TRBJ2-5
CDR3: CASSLLTGVETQYF

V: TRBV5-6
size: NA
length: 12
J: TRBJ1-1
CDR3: CASEGLNTEAFF

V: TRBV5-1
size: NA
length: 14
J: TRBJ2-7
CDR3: CASSLAGVAYEQYF

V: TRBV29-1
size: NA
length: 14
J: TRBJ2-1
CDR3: CSVEASKVYNEQFF

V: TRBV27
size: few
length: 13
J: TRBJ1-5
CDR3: CASSFSSNQPQHF

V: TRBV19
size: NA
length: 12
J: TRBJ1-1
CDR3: CASSMGGIEAFF

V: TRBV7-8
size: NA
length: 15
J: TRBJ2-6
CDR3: CASSLTGSGANVLTF

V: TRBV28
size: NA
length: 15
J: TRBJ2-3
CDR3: CASSLGGSFADTQYF

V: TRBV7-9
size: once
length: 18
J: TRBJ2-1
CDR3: CASSHRSPTSGSGNEQFF

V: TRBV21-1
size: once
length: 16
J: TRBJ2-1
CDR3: CASSTLPNAVVDEQFF

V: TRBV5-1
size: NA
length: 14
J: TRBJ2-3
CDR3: CASSPWGSTDTQYF

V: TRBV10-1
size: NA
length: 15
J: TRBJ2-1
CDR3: CASSLDRDPYNEQFF

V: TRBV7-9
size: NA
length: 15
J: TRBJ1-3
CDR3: CASSINPASGNTIYF

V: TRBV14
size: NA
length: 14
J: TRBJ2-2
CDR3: CASSPLMGVGELFF

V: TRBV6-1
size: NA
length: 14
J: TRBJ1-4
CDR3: CASSEPGPDEKLFF

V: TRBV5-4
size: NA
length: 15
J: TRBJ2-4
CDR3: CASSFREITKNIQYF

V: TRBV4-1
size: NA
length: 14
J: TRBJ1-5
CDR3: CASSQDDGVQPQHF

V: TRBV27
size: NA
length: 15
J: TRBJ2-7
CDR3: CASSWLGGLGYEQYF

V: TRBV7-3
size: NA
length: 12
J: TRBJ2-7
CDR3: CASSLNRYEQYF

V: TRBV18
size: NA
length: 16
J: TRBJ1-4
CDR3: CASSPTYKRGDEKLFF